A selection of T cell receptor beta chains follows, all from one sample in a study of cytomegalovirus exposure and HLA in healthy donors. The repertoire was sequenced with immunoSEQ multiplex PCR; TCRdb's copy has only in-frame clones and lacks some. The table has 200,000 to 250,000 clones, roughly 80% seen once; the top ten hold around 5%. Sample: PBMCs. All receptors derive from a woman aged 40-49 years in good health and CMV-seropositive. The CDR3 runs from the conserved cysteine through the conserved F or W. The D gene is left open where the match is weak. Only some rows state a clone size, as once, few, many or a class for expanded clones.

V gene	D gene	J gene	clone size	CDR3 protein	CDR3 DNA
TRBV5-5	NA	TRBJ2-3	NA	CASSLRRGASQDTQYF	TGTGCCAGCAGCTTGCGTCGCGGGGCCTCCCAGGATACGCAGTATTTT
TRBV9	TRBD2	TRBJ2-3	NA	CASRPGTSGTVDTQYF	TGTGCCAGCCGACCGGGGACTAGCGGGACGGTAGATACGCAGTATTTT
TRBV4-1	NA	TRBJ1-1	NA	CASSQDRNRANTEAFF	TGCGCCAGCAGCCAAGATCGGAACAGGGCTAACACTGAAGCTTTCTTT
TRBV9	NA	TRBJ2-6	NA	CASSWTTGISGANVLTF	TGTGCCAGCAGCTGGACAACCGGTATTTCTGGGGCCAACGTCCTGACTTTC
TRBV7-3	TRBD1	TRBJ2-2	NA	CASSLLDRGNTGELFF	TGTGCCAGCAGCTTACTAGACAGGGGGAACACCGGGGAGCTGTTTTTT
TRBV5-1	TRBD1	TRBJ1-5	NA	CASSSGDRVGQPQHF	TGCGCCAGCAGCTCGGGAGACAGGGTCGGTCAGCCCCAGCATTTT
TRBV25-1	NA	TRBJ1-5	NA	CASSELGLSESYRPQHF	TGTGCCAGCAGTGAATTGGGGCTGTCGGAGAGTTATCGGCCCCAGCATTTT
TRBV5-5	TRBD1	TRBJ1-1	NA	CASSLTPRPGGVNTEAFF	TGTGCCAGCAGCTTGACCCCCCGGCCAGGGGGCGTGAACACTGAAGCTTTCTTT
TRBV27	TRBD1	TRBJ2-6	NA	CASTDRAGANVLTF	TGTGCCAGCACCGACAGGGCTGGGGCCAACGTCCTGACTTTC
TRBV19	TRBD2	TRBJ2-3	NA	CASSSGGSTDTQYF	TGTGCCAGTAGTAGCGGGGGGAGCACAGATACGCAGTATTTT
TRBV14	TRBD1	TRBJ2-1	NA	CASSQGGGQGRNNEQFF	TGTGCCAGCAGCCAAGGGGGGGGACAGGGGCGCAACAATGAGCAGTTCTTC
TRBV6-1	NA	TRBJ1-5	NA	CASSVEEGFQPQHF	TGTGCCAGCAGTGTCGAGGAGGGGTTTCAGCCCCAGCATTTT
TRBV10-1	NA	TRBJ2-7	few	CASDTTRWYEQYF	TGCGCCAGCGATACTACAAGGTGGTACGAGCAGTACTTC
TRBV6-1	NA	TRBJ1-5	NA	CASSSIHQPQHF	TGTGCCAGCAGCTCTATACATCAGCCCCAGCATTTT
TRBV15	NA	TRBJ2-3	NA	CATSREGQITDTQYF	TGTGCCACCAGCAGAGAAGGACAGATCACAGATACGCAGTATTTT
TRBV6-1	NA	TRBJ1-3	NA	CASSEQGQGNTIYF	TGTGCCAGCAGTGAACAGGGCCAAGGAAACACCATATATTTT